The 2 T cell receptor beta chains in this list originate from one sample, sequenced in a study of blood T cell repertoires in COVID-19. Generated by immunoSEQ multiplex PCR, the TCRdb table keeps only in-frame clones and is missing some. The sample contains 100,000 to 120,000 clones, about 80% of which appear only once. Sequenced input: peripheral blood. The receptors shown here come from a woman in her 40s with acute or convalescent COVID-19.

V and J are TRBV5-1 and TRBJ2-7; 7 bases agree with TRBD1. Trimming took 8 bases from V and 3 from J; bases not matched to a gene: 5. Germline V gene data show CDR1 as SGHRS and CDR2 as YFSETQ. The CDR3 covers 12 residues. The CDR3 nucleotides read TGCGCCAGTACTGGACAGGACTACGAGCAGTACTTC. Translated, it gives CASTGQDYEQYF.

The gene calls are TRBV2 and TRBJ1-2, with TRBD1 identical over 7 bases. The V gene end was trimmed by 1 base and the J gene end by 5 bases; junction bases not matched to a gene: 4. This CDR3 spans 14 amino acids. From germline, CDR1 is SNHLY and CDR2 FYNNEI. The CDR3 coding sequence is TGTGCCAGCAGTGAAGGAGGGGGCACTTATGGCTACACCTTC. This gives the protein CASSEGGGTYGYTF.